This TCR beta chain was obtained from a study of CD8 T cells in Susac syndrome. CDR3 length: 18 residues. Between the trimmed V and J ends, which lost 4 bases and 1 base, there was a span of 23 bases. The germline CDR1 and CDR2 sequences are SGHRS and YFSETQ. Random hexamers primed reverse transcription of 0.5 to 1 ug RNA. TCRdb redid the calling of the immunoSEQ multiplex PCR reads with MiXCR, one entry per CDR3 protein. In the table there are approximately 190,000 distinct CDR3 sequences, about 94% of which are singletons. What was sequenced was CD4+ T cells from PBMCs. This TCR derives from a human donor in good health. The rearrangement joins TRBV5-1 to TRBJ1-1; maybe TRBD1 (5 bases). The CDR3 nucleotides read TGCGCCAGCAGCCCCCGGGAGGGACGGGTAAAGACGAACACTGAAGCTTTCTTT. Residues: CASSPREGRVKTNTEAFF. The full variable domain, completed using reference TRBV5-1 and TRBJ1-1, is KAGVTQTPRYLIKTRGQQVTLSCSPISGHRSVSWYQQTPGQGLQFLFEYFSETQRNKGNFPGRFSGRQFSNSRSEMNVSTLELGDSALYLCASSPREGRVKTNTEAFFGQGTRLTVV.